This T cell receptor (beta chain) was sequenced for a study of shared clonotypes between healthy human individuals. On the study more broadly: In total, the donors were a couple of women and three men aged 18 to 49. Notes on the study in general: Researchers found naive subsets generally carried larger estimated richness than memory subsets.

To note about this clone: The antigen remains undetermined.

The germline V gene encodes CDR1 SGHAT and CDR2 FQNNGV. V was cut by 4 bases and J by 2 bases, with 12 bases left in between. The CDR3 extends over 15 amino acids. Template for every sorted-subset replicate PCR totaled about 0.2 ug DNA, about 30,000 T cell genomes. Original data processing: Sequence data from immunoSEQ were junction-only and lacked quality scores; consequently, filtering differed. Only in-frame clones appear in the TCRdb table, and some are missing; sequencing was by immunoSEQ multiplex PCR. For V, J and clone size, that table is used; D and trimming come from the DNA. The table shows about 2 million clones, with roughly 95% occurring only once. The naive CD8 population came from CD45RO-negative cells selected for CCR7, without terminally differentiated effector memory CD45RA+ cells.

The sample taken for sequencing was naive CD8+ T cells sorted from blood. The clonotype was recovered from a man aged 18 to 35 in good health. The rearrangement links TRBV11-2 to TRBJ1-3, with D maybe TRBD1 (6 bases). The CDR3 sequence: CASSSPRQAGNTIYF. CDR3 nucleotide sequence: TGTGCCAGCAGCTCCCCCCGACAGGCTGGAAACACCATATATTTT.